This T cell receptor beta chain emerged from a study of blood T cell repertoires in COVID-19. The CDR3 contains 17 residues. Trimming left V 0 bases short and J 0 bases short, with 13 bases between. Looked up from germline, CDR1 is SGDLS and CDR2 is YYNGEE. The data were produced by immunoSEQ multiplex PCR, yet TCRdb's version contains in-frame clones alone and is incomplete. Of some 250,000 clones in the sample, approximately 86% were seen once. Study members were between about 18 and 95 years old and lived in 20 to 25 US regions. Clinical histories supplied by participants themselves formed the basis of cohort assignment.

The sequence derives from a woman aged 40 to 49 with acute COVID-19. The rearrangement links TRBV9 to TRBJ1-3; the D gene is possibly TRBD1 (5 bases). Source material: PBMCs or T cells enriched from blood (not recorded which). For the CDR3, the DNA is TGTGCCAGCAGCGTAGAGGGTCGACAGAGCTCTGGAAACACCATATATTTT. This gives the protein CASSVEGRQSSGNTIYF. Full variable domain (outside the CDR3, taken from reference TRBV9 and TRBJ1-3): DSGVTQTPKHLITATGQRVTLRCSPRSGDLSVYWYQQSLDQGLQFLIQYYNGEERAKGNILERFSAQQFPDLHSELNLSSLELGDSALYFCASSVEGRQSSGNTIYFGEGSWLTVV.